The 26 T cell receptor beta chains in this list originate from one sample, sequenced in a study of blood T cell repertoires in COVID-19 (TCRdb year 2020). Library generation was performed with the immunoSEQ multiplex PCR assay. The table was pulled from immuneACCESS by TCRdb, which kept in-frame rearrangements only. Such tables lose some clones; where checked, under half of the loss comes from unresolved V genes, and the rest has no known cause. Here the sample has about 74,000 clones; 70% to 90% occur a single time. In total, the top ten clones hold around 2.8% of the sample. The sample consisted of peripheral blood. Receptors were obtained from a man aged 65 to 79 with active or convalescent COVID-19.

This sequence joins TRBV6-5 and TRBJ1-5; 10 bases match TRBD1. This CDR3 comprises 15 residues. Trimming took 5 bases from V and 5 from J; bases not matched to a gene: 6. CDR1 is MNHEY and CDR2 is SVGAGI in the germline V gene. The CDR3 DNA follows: TGTGCCAGCAGTCCGATGACAGGGGGCGATCAGCCCCAGCATTTT. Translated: CASSPMTGGDQPQHF.

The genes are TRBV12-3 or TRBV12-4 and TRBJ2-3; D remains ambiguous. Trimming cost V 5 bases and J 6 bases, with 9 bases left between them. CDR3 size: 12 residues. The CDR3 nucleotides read TGTGCCAGCAGTCCATACACGGATACGCAGTATTTT. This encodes CASSPYTDTQYF.

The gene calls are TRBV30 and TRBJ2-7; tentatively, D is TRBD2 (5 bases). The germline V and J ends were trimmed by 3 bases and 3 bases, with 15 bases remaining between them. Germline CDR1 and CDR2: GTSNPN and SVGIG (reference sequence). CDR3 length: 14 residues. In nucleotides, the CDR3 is TGTGCCTGGAGGGAGGCCCCCCTCTACTACGAGCAGTACTTC. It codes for CAWREAPLYYEQYF.

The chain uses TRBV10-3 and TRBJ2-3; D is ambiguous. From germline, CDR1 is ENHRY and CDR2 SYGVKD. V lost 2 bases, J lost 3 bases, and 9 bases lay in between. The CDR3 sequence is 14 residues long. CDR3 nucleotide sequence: TGTGCCATCAGTGAGAGACTCCCGACAGATACGCAGTATTTT. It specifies CAISERLPTDTQYF.

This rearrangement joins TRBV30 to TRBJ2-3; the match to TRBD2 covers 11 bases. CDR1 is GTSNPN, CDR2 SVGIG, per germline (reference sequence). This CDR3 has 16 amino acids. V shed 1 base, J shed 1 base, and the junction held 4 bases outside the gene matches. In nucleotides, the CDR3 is TGTGCCTGGAGTGCATCGACTAGCGGGGGCACAGATACGCAGTATTTT. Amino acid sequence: CAWSASTSGGTDTQYF.

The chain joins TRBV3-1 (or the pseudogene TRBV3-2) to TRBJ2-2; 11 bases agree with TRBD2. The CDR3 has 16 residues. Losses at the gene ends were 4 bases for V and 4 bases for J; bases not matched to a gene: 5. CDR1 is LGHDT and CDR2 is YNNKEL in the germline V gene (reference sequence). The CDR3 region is CASSPISGRVTGELFF. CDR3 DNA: TGTGCCAGCAGCCCGATTAGCGGGAGGGTCACCGGGGAGCTGTTTTTT.

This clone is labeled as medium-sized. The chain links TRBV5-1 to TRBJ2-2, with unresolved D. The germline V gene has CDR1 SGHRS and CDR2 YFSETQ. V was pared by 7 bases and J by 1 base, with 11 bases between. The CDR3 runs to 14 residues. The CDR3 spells CASGQKVNTGELFF. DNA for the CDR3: TGCGCCAGCGGGCAGAAGGTGAACACCGGGGAGCTGTTTTTT.

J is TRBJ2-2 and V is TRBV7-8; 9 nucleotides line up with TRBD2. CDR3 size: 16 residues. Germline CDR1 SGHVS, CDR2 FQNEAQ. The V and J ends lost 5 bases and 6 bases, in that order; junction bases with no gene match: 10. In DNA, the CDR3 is TGTGCCAGCAGCCGCGTGGCTAGCGGGATCGCCGGGGAGCTGTTTTTT. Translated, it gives CASSRVASGIAGELFF. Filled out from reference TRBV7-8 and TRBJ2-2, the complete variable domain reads GAGVSQSPRYKVAKRGQDVALRCDPISGHVSLFWYQQALGQGPEFLTYFQNEAQLDKSGLPSDRFFAERPEGSVSTLKIQRTQQEDSAVYLCASSRVASGIAGELFFGEGSRLTVL.

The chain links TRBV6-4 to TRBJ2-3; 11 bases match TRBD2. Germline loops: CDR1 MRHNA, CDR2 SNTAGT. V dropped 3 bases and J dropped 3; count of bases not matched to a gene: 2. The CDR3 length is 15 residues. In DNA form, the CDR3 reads TGTGCCAGCAGTGAGTCTAGCGGGGGGACAGATACGCAGTATTTT. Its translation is CASSESSGGTDTQYF.

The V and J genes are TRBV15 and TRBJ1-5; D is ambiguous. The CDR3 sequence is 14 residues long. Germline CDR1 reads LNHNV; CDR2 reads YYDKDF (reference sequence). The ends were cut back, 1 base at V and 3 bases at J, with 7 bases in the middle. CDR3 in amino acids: CATSRGRNNQPQHF. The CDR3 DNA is TGTGCCACCAGCAGAGGGCGGAACAATCAGCCCCAGCATTTT. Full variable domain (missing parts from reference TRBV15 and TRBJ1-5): DAMVIQNPRYQVTQFGKPVTLSCSQTLNHNVMYWYQQKSSQAPKLLFHYYDKDFNNEADTPDNFQSRRPNTSFCFLDIRSPGLGDTAMYLCATSRGRNNQPQHFGDGTRLSIL.

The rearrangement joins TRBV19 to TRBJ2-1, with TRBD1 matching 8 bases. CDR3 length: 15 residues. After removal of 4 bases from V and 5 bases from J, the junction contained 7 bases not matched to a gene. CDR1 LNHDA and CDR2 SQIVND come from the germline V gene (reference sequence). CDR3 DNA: TGTGCCAGTAGTAGGCAGGGGGCGGAGCACAATGAGCAGTTCTTC. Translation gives CASSRQGAEHNEQFF.

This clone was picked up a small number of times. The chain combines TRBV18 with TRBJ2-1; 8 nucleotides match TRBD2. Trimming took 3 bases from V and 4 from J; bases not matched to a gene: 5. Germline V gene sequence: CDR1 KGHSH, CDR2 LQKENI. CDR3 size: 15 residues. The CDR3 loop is CASSPFPSGYNEQFF. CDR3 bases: TGTGCCAGCTCACCTTTCCCTAGCGGGTACAATGAGCAGTTCTTC.

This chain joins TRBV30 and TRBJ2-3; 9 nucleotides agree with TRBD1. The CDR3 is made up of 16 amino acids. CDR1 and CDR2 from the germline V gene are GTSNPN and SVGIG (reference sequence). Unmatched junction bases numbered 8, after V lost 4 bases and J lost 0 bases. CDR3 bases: TGTGCCTGGAAACTACCGGGACAGGGAAGCACAGATACGCAGTATTTT. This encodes CAWKLPGQGSTDTQYF.

CDR3 amino acids: CASSLEQGRTDTQYF. DNA for the CDR3: TGCGCCAGCAGCTTGGAGCAGGGGCGCACAGATACGCAGTATTTT. V gene TRBV5-1 combines with J gene TRBJ2-3, with D maybe TRBD1 (6 bases). CDR3 length: 15 amino acids. Trimming cost V 0 bases and J 1 base, with 9 bases left between them. Germline values: CDR1 SGHRS, CDR2 YFSETQ.

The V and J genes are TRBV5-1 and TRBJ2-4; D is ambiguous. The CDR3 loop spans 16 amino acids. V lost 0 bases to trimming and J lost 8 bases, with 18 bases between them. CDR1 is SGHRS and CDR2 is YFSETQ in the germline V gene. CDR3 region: CASSLAEGPGSDIQYF. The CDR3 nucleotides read TGCGCCAGCAGCTTGGCGGAAGGCCCAGGCTCGGACATTCAGTACTTC.

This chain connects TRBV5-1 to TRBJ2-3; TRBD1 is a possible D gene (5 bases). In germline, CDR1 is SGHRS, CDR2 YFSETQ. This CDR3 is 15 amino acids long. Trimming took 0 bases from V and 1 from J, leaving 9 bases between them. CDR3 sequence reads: CASSLGGSGTDTQYF. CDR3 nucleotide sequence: TGCGCCAGCAGCTTGGGGGGCTCTGGCACAGATACGCAGTATTTT.

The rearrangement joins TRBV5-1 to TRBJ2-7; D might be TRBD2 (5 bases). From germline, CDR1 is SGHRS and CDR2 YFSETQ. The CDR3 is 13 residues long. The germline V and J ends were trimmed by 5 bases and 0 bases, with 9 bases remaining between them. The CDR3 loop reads CASRIGSSYEQYF. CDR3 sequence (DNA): TGCGCCAGCAGAATAGGGAGCTCCTACGAGCAGTACTTC.

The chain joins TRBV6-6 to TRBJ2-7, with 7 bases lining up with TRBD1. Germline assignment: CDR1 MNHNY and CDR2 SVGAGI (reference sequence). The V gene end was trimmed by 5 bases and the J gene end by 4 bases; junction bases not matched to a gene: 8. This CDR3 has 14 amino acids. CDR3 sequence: CASSPPTGVYEQYF. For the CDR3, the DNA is TGTGCCAGCAGTCCCCCCACAGGGGTATACGAGCAGTACTTC.

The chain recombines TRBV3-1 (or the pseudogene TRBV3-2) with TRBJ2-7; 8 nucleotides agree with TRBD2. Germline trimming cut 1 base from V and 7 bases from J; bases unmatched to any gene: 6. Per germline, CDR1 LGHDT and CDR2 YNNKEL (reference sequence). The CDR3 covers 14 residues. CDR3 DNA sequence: TGTGCCAGCAGCCAAGGAGCGGGAGTGGGGGAGCAGTACTTC. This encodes CASSQGAGVGEQYF.

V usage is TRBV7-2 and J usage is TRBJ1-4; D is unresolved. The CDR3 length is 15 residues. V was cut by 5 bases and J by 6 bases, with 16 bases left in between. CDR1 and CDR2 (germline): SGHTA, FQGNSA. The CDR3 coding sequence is TGTGCCAGCAGCAAGGAGCCAGCTTCTTATGAAAAACTGTTTTTT. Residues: CASSKEPASYEKLFF.

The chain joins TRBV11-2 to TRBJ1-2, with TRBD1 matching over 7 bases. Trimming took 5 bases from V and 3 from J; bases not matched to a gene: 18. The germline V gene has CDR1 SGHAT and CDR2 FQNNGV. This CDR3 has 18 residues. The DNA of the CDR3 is TGTGCCAGCAGCCCTGACAGGGCCGCCTCCCGGGGAGACTATGGCTACACCTTC. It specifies CASSPDRAASRGDYGYTF.

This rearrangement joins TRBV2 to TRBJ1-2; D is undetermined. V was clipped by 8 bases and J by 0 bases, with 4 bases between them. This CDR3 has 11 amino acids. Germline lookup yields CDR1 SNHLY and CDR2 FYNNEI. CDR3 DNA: TGTGCCAGCGGAGCTAACTATGGCTACACCTTC. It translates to CASGANYGYTF.

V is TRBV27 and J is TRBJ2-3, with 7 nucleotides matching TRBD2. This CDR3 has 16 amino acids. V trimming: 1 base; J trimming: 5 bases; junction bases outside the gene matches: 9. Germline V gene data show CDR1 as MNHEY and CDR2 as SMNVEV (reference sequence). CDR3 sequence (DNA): TGTGCCAGCAGTTTATACGGGGGAGGGCAGAGAGATACGCAGTATTTT. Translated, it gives CASSLYGGGQRDTQYF.

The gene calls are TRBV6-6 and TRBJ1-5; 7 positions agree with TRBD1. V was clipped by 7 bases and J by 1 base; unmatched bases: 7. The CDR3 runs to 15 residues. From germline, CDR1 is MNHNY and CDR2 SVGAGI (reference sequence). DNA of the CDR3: TGTGCCAGCACTGCGACAGGGAGGAGCAATCAGCCCCAGCATTTT. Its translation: CASTATGRSNQPQHF.

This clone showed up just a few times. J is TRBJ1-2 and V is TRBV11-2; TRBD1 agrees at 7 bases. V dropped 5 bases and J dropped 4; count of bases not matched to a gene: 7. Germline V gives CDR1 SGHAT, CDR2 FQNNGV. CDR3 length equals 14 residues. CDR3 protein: CASSIDRVGYGYTF. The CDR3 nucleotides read TGTGCCAGCAGCATTGACAGGGTCGGCTATGGCTACACCTTC.

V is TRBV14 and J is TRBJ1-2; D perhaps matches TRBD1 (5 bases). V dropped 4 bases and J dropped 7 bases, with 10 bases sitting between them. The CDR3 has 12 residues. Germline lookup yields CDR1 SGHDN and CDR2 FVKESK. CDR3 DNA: TGTGCCAGCAGCCCTGGGGGGTTTGGCTACACCTTC. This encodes CASSPGGFGYTF.